What follows are 13 T cell receptor beta chains derived from one specimen sequenced in a study of early T cells in non-severe SARS-CoV-2 infection. TCRdb re-called the 5' RACE reads with MiXCR, one entry per CDR3 protein. The repertoire includes 55,000 to 75,000 distinct CDR3 sequences, about 12% of them detected once, and over 1.5% sits in the top ten. Sample: whole blood. Every receptor here comes from an adult who was a healthcare worker with PCR-confirmed SARS-CoV-2 infection or an uninfected control (not recorded which).

In this sample, this clonotype turned up many times. The V call is TRBV18, the J call TRBJ2-1; TRBD2 matches at 8 bases. The V gene's germline CDR1 is KGHSH and CDR2 LQKENI. Trimming took 0 bases from V and 0 from J; bases not matched to a gene: 4. The CDR3 is made up of 17 amino acids. The CDR3 spells CASSPPGSGGSYNEQFF. The CDR3 DNA follows: TGTGCCAGCTCACCACCTGGAAGCGGGGGCTCCTACAATGAGCAGTTCTTC.

This clonotype was picked up many times. The chain combines TRBV3-1 with TRBJ1-1; 8 nucleotides line up with TRBD1. The V and J ends lost 8 bases and 1 base, in that order; junction bases with no gene match: 9. The CDR3 loop spans 15 amino acids. Per germline, CDR1 LGHDT and CDR2 YNNKEL (reference sequence). The CDR3 sequence is CASRPRGQGNTEAFF. CDR3 DNA sequence: TGTGCCAGCCGCCCCAGGGGGCAGGGGAACACTGAAGCTTTCTTT.

This clonotype was seen more than once but under ten times. J is TRBJ2-7 and V is TRBV27; D possibly matches TRBD1 or TRBD2 (6 bases each). The CDR3 is made up of 13 amino acids. Between the trimmed V and J ends, which lost 1 base and 6 bases, there was a span of 10 bases. CDR1 and CDR2 (germline): MNHEY, SMNVEV (reference sequence). In DNA, the CDR3 is TGTGCCAGCAGTTTATGGGGGGCCCGCGAGCAGTACTTC. Amino acids: CASSLWGAREQYF.

This clonotype was seen repeatedly, ten times or more. This chain links TRBV6-2 or TRBV6-3 with TRBJ2-3; D remains unclear. Trimming cost V 0 bases and J 5 bases, with 9 bases left between them. This CDR3 is 14 amino acids long. Germline V gives CDR1 MNHEY, CDR2 SVGEGT. The CDR3 DNA follows: TGTGCCAGCAGTTACTCGGACCGTGGAGATACGCAGTATTTT. It yields the protein CASSYSDRGDTQYF.

The V call is TRBV20-1, the J call TRBJ2-3, with a weak D call TRBD1 (5 bases). Trimming left V 6 bases short and J 3 bases short, with 10 bases between. From germline, CDR1 is DFQATT and CDR2 SNEGSKA (reference sequence). The CDR3 loop spans 12 amino acids. Here the CDR3 DNA reads TGCAGTGCCAAGACAGTTACAGATACGCAGTATTTT. Translation gives CSAKTVTDTQYF.

This clonotype has a count of ten or more. This sequence joins TRBV20-1 and TRBJ2-1; 12 bases match TRBD2. Germline CDR1 DFQATT, CDR2 SNEGSKA (reference sequence). The CDR3 length is 16 residues. Unmatched junction bases numbered 3, after V lost 3 bases and J lost 0 bases. CDR3 coding DNA: TGCAGTGCTAGGCTAGCGGGGGGGAGCTCCTACAATGAGCAGTTCTTC. This encodes CSARLAGGSSYNEQFF.

V usage is TRBV2 and J usage is TRBJ2-7, with unresolved D. The CDR3 totals 13 residues. Germline CDR1 and CDR2: SNHLY and FYNNEI. Trimming pared 7 bases from V and 2 bases from J, leaving 12 bases between. This CDR3 is CASTPRVAYEQYF. The CDR3 region has the DNA TGTGCCAGCACCCCACGGGTGGCCTACGAGCAGTACTTC.

This clonotype was seen more than once but under ten times. This rearrangement joins TRBV12-3 or TRBV12-4 to TRBJ2-7; D is ambiguous. The CDR3 is 14 amino acids. V gave up 7 bases and J gave up 8 bases, with 21 bases separating them. The CDR3 spells CASTGRIASWKQYF. Written as DNA, the CDR3 is TGTGCCAGCACTGGAAGGATCGCGAGTTGGAAGCAGTACTTC.

This clonotype appeared many times. The chain carries TRBV7-3 and TRBJ2-1; 9 bases align to TRBD2. The trim removed 5 bases at V and 15 bases at J, leaving 14 bases unmatched. From germline, CDR1 is SGHTA and CDR2 FQGTGA. The CDR3 sequence is 14 residues long. Here the CDR3 DNA reads TGTGCCAGCAGCCAGAGCGGGGGGTCTCCGATGGCGTTCTTC. Translating gives CASSQSGGSPMAFF.

This clonotype turned up a few times. The chain combines TRBV12-3 or TRBV12-4 with TRBJ1-2; no definite D call. This CDR3 is 14 amino acids long. Trimming removed 4 bases from V and 5 bases from J, with 14 bases in between. The DNA for the CDR3 is TGTGCCAGCAGTTACTCCCCGGAACAATATGGCTACACCTTC. Protein product: CASSYSPEQYGYTF.

V is TRBV30 and J is TRBJ2-3, with D hard to call. The germline V gene has CDR1 GTSNPN and CDR2 SVGIG (reference sequence). CDR3 length: 15 amino acids. Trimming pared 3 bases from V and 0 bases from J, leaving 13 bases between. CDR3 protein: CAWRDQTTSTDTQYF. In DNA form, the CDR3 reads TGTGCCTGGAGGGACCAGACGACTAGCACAGATACGCAGTATTTT. The full variable domain, in which reference TRBV30 and TRBJ2-3 provide the parts outside the CDR3, is SQTIHQWPATLVQPVGSPLSLECTVEGTSNPNLYWYRQAAGRGLQLLFYSVGIGQISSEVPQNLSASRPQDRQFILSSKKLLLSDSGFYLCAWRDQTTSTDTQYFGPGTRLTVL.

The table lists this clonotype with many counts. The CDR3 DNA reads as TGTGCCAGCAGTGAGGGCGGAGCCAAAAACATTCAGTACTTC. Its protein is CASSEGGAKNIQYF. This chain connects TRBV2 to TRBJ2-4, with unresolved D. The CDR3 length is 14 residues. V gave up 3 bases and J gave up 0 bases, with 6 bases separating them. The germline gives CDR1 SNHLY, CDR2 FYNNEI. The full variable domain, its missing parts supplied by reference TRBV2 and TRBJ2-4, is EPEVTQTPSHQVTQMGQEVILRCVPISNHLYFYWYRQILGQKVEFLVSFYNNEISEKSEIFDDQFSVERPDGSNFTLKIRSTKLEDSAMYFCASSEGGAKNIQYFGAGTRLSVL.

This clonotype appeared a few times. The gene calls are TRBV5-5 and TRBJ2-7; D may match TRBD1 or TRBD2 (6 bases each). V lost 5 bases, J lost 2 bases, and 14 bases lay in between. Germline values: CDR1 SGHKS, CDR2 YYEKEE (reference sequence). This CDR3 has 14 amino acids. This chain's CDR3 is CASSGGGLAYEQYF. CDR3 DNA: TGTGCCAGCAGTGGAGGGGGTCTCGCCTACGAGCAGTACTTC.